The clone carrying this T cell receptor beta chain was seen a handful of times. Its antigen is undetermined. Each person with ophthalmopathy scored at least 3 on the Clinical Activity Score, reached NOSPECS grade 4 or higher, and had been ill under 3 months. From more than 9.5 ml of fresh peripheral blood, PBMCs were isolated. This sample stems from a study of T cells in Graves' hyperthyroidism and ophthalmopathy. Across the whole study: Peripheral blood was drawn at first diagnosis, prior to all treatment. Study results and caveats: A model built on 13 V-J features separated ophthalmopathy from stable hyperthyroidism.

TCR beta CDR3 region amplification was performed from RNA transcripts. A set of HTBI primers served as the primers for a first-round RT-PCR of the TCR CDR3. TCRdb called the multiplex PCR reads again in MiXCR, with one record for every CDR3 protein. The sample has 400,000 to 550,000 distinct CDR3 sequences; approximately 25% are singletons. Germline values: CDR1 DFQATT, CDR2 SNEGSKA (reference sequence). The CDR3 runs 14 residues. Trimming at V came to 3 bases and at J to 2 bases, leaving 7 bases not matched to a gene. The receptor was derived from a woman in her 30s with Graves' ophthalmopathy. The chain uses TRBV20-1 and TRBJ2-7; 7 positions agree with TRBD1. Input material: blood. CDR3 sequence reads: CSASGRGFTYEQYF. The CDR3 DNA follows: TGCAGTGCTAGCGGCAGGGGGTTCACCTACGAGCAGTACTTC.